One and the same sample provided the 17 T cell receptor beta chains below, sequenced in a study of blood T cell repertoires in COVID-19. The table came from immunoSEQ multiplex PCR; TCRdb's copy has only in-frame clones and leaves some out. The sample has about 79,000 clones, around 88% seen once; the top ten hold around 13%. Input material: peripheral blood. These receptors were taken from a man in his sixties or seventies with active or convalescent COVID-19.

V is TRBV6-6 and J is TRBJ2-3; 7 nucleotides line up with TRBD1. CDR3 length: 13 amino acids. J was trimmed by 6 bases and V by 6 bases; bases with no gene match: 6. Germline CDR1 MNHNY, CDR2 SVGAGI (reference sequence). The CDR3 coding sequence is TGTGCCAGCAGATCTACAGGGGCCGATACGCAGTATTTT. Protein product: CASRSTGADTQYF.

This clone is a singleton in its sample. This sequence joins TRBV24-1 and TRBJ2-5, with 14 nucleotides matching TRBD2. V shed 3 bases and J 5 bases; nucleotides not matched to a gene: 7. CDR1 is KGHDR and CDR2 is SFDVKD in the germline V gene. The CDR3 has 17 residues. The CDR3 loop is CATSDGTSGSFAETQYF. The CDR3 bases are TGTGCCACCAGTGATGGGACTAGCGGGAGCTTTGCCGAGACCCAGTACTTC.

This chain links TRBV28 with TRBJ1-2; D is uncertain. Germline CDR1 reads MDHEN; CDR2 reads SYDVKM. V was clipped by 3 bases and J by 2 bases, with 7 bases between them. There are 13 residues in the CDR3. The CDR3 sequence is CASSFSRNYGYTF. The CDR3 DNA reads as TGTGCCAGCAGTTTTTCCAGGAACTATGGCTACACCTTC.

The CDR3 region is CASSQGQRGLGGELFF. CDR3 bases: TGTGCCAGCAGCCAAGGACAGCGGGGTCTTGGCGGGGAGCTGTTTTTT. V gene TRBV3-1 (or the pseudogene TRBV3-2) combines with J gene TRBJ2-2; 7 nucleotides line up with TRBD2. Germline values: CDR1 LGHDT, CDR2 YNNKEL (reference sequence). This CDR3 is 16 amino acids long. V gave up 1 base and J gave up 7 bases; unmatched junction bases: 9.

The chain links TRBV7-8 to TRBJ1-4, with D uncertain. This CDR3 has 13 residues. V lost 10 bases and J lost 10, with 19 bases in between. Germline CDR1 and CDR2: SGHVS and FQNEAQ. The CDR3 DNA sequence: TGTGCCACCGCCGGGGTTGATGGAACAAAACTGTTTTTT. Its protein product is CATAGVDGTKLFF. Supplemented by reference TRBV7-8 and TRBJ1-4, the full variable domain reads GAGVSQSPRYKVAKRGQDVALRCDPISGHVSLFWYQQALGQGPEFLTYFQNEAQLDKSGLPSDRFFAERPEGSVSTLKIQRTQQEDSAVYLCATAGVDGTKLFFGSGTQLSVL.

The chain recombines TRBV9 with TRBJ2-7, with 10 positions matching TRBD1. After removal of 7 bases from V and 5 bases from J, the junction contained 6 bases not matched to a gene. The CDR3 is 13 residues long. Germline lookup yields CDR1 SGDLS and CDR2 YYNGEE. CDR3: CASARQGADEQYF. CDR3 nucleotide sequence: TGTGCCAGCGCGCGACAGGGGGCTGACGAGCAGTACTTC.

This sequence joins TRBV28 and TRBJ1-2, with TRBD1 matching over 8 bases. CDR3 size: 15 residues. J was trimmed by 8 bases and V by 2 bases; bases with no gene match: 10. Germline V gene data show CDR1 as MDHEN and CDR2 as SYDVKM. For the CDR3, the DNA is TGTGCCAGCAGTTTACCAATTCAGGGGGCGCGGGGCTACACCTTC. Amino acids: CASSLPIQGARGYTF.

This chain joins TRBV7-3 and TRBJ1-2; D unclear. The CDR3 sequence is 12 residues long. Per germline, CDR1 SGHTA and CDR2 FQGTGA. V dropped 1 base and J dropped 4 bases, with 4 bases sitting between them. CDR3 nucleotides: TGTGCCAGCAGCTTAAACGGCTATGGCTACACCTTC. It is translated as CASSLNGYGYTF.

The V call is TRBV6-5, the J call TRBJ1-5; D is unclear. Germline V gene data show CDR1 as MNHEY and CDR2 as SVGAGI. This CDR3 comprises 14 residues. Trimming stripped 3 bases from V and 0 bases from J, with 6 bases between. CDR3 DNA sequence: TGTGCCAGCAGTTATCTATATAGCAATCAGCCCCAGCATTTT. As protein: CASSYLYSNQPQHF.

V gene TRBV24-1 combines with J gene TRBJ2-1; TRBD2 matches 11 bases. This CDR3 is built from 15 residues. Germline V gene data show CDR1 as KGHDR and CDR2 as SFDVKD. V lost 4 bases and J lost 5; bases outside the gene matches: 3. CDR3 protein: CATSDGTSGDNEQFF. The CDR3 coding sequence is TGTGCCACCAGTGACGGGACTAGCGGAGACAATGAGCAGTTCTTC.

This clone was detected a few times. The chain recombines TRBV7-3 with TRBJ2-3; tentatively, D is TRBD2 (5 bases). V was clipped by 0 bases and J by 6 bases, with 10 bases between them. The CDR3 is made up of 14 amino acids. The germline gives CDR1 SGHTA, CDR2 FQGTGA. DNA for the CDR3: TGTGCCAGCAGCTTAACGAGGGATAGGGATACGCAGTATTTT. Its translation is CASSLTRDRDTQYF. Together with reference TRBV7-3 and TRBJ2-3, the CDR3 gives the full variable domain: GAGVSQTPSNKVTEKGKYVELRCDPISGHTALYWYRQSLGQGPEFLIYFQGTGAADDSGLPNDRFFAVRPEGSVSTLKIQRTERGDSAVYLCASSLTRDRDTQYFGPGTRLTVL.

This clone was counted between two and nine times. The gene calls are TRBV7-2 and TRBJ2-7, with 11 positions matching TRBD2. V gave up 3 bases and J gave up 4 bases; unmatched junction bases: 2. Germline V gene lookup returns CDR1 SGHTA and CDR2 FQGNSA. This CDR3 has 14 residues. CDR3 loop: CASSFSGRAYEQYF. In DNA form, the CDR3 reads TGTGCCAGCAGCTTTAGCGGGAGGGCGTACGAGCAGTACTTC.

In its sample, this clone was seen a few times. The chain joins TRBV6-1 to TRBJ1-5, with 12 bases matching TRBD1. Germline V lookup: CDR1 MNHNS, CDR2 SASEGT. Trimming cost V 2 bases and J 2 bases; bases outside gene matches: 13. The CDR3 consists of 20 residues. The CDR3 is CASSEFPRDRGRRGNQPQHF. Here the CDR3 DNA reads TGTGCCAGCAGTGAATTCCCCCGGGACAGGGGGCGCCGGGGCAATCAGCCCCAGCATTTT.

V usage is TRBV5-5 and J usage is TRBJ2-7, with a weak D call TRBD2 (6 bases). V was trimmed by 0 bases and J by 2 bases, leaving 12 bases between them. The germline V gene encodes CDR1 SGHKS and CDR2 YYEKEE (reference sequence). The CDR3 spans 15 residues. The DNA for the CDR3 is TGTGCCAGCAGCTTGGATAGCGGTGGGACCTACGAGCAGTACTTC. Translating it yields CASSLDSGGTYEQYF.

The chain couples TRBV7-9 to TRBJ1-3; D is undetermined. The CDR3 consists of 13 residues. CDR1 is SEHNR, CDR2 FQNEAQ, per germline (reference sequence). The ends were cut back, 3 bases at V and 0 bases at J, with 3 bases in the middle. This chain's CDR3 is CASSFYSGNTIYF. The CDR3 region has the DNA TGTGCCAGCAGCTTCTACTCTGGAAACACCATATATTTT.

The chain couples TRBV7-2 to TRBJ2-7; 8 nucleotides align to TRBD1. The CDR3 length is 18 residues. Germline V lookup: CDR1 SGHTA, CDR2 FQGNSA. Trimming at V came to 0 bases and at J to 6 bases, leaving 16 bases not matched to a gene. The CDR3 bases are TGTGCCAGCAGCTTAGCGTCTTGGGTAGGACAGGGTTTTAGCGAGCAGTACTTC. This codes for CASSLASWVGQGFSEQYF.

CDR3 DNA: TGTGCCAGCAGTGAGGGCAGCTTTGGCTACACCTTC. It codes for CASSEGSFGYTF. The chain joins TRBV2 to TRBJ1-2; D is undetermined. Trimming took off 3 bases at V and 7 bases at J, with 9 bases between the two ends. CDR1 is SNHLY, CDR2 FYNNEI, per germline. The CDR3 length is 12 residues.